The rows below give T cell receptor beta chains drawn from one sample of a study of regulatory T cells in long-lasting Graves disease. A single record per CDR3 protein comes from TCRdb applying MiXCR to the multiplex PCR reads. This repertoire shows some 340,000 distinct CDR3 sequences, about 10% found once; its top ten account for approximately 20%. The data were also submitted as part of a second study, on T cells in Graves' hyperthyroidism and ophthalmopathy.

Material: peripheral blood mononuclear cells (PBMCs), obtained at new diagnosis, from a patient treated with antithyroid drugs. Receptors originate from a woman between 18 and 30 years old with Graves disease. The CDR3 runs from the conserved cysteine through the conserved F or W. D genes are given only for firm matches. Rows may omit the clone size; those that give it use once, few, many or a size class.

clone size: few
J gene: TRBJ2-5
V gene: TRBV3-1
D gene: .
CDR3 protein: CASSQILGETQYF
CDR3 DNA: TGTGCCAGCAGCCAAATTTTAGGGGAGACCCAGTACTTC

clone size: many
J gene: TRBJ1-1
V gene: TRBV13
D gene: TRBD1
CDR3 protein: CASSPIGMTGPLEAMNTEAFF
CDR3 DNA: TGTGCCAGCAGCCCCATAGGGATGACAGGGCCCTTGGAGGCAATGAACACTGAAGCTTTCTTT

clone size: few
J gene: TRBJ1-2
V gene: TRBV7-6
D gene: .
CDR3 protein: CASSSDGVESYGYTF
CDR3 DNA: TGTGCCAGCAGCTCCGACGGGGTGGAAAGTTATGGCTACACCTTC

clone size: many
J gene: TRBJ1-1
V gene: TRBV12-3/TRBV12-4
D gene: TRBD1
CDR3 protein: CASSSLQGTGTEAFF
CDR3 DNA: TGTGCCAGCAGTTCATTACAGGGGACGGGCACTGAAGCTTTCTTT

clone size: .
J gene: TRBJ1-4
V gene: TRBV4-1
D gene: .
CDR3 protein: CASSQDRRAKLFF
CDR3 DNA: TGCGCCAGCAGCCAAGATCGGAGGGCAAAACTGTTTTTT

clone size: many
J gene: TRBJ2-1
V gene: TRBV7-2
D gene: TRBD2
CDR3 protein: CASSSKTSGEYNEQFF
CDR3 DNA: TGTGCCAGCAGCTCAAAGACTAGCGGAGAGTACAATGAGCAGTTCTTC

clone size: many
J gene: TRBJ1-2
V gene: TRBV30
D gene: .
CDR3 protein: CAWSVRGGFPAHF
CDR3 DNA: TGTGCCTGGAGTGTACGAGGAGGTTTCCCAGCCCACTTC

clone size: few
J gene: TRBJ1-4
V gene: TRBV6-2/TRBV6-3
D gene: TRBD1
CDR3 protein: CASSPLGTGLYRGEKLFF
CDR3 DNA: TGTGCCAGCAGCCCTCTCGGGACAGGACTTTACCGTGGTGAAAAACTGTTTTTT

clone size: many
J gene: TRBJ1-1
V gene: TRBV7-9
D gene: .
CDR3 protein: CASSLVETAREAFF
CDR3 DNA: TGTGCCAGCAGCTTGGTTGAAACAGCCCGTGAAGCTTTCTTT

clone size: .
J gene: TRBJ1-2
V gene: TRBV20-1
D gene: TRBD1
CDR3 protein: CSARGDRPRYGYTF
CDR3 DNA: TGCAGTGCTAGAGGGGACAGGCCACGCTATGGCTACACCTTC

clone size: few
J gene: TRBJ1-5
V gene: TRBV27
D gene: .
CDR3 protein: CASSFIGGNQPQHF
CDR3 DNA: TGTGCCAGCAGTTTTATAGGGGGCAATCAGCCCCAGCATTTT

clone size: .
J gene: TRBJ1-2
V gene: TRBV30
D gene: .
CDR3 protein: CAWESTGHPANYGYTF
CDR3 DNA: TGTGCCTGGGAAAGCACGGGACATCCTGCTAACTATGGCTACACCTTC

clone size: many
J gene: TRBJ2-5
V gene: TRBV5-4
D gene: TRBD2
CDR3 protein: CASSSKPRAGRETQYF
CDR3 DNA: TGTGCCAGCAGCTCGAAGCCGAGAGCGGGAAGAGAGACCCAGTACTTC

clone size: many
J gene: TRBJ1-2
V gene: TRBV28
D gene: TRBD1
CDR3 protein: CASSFGDRGRYNYGYTF
CDR3 DNA: TGTGCCAGCAGTTTTGGGGACAGGGGGCGCTACAACTATGGCTACACCTTC

clone size: many
J gene: TRBJ1-2
V gene: TRBV10-3
D gene: TRBD1
CDR3 protein: CAISDPDRDHGYTF
CDR3 DNA: TGTGCCATCAGTGACCCGGACAGGGACCATGGCTACACCTTC

clone size: few
J gene: TRBJ2-3
V gene: TRBV27
D gene: TRBD2
CDR3 protein: CASNPGGADTQYF
CDR3 DNA: TGTGCCAGCAACCCGGGGGGAGCAGATACGCAGTATTTT

clone size: many
J gene: TRBJ1-1
V gene: TRBV20-1
D gene: .
CDR3 protein: CSASEINTEAFF
CDR3 DNA: TGCAGTGCTAGCGAGATAAACACTGAAGCTTTCTTT

clone size: .
J gene: TRBJ2-3
V gene: TRBV4-3
D gene: TRBD2
CDR3 protein: CASSPRAAGGSTDTQYF
CDR3 DNA: TGCGCCAGCAGCCCACGTGCCGCGGGGGGGTCCACAGATACGCAGTATTTT

clone size: many
J gene: TRBJ1-3
V gene: TRBV12-3/TRBV12-4
D gene: .
CDR3 protein: CASSRRMTSGNTIYF
CDR3 DNA: TGTGCCAGCAGTCGACGGATGACCTCTGGAAACACCATATATTTT

clone size: many
J gene: TRBJ1-5
V gene: TRBV20-1
D gene: .
CDR3 protein: CSARRQGGQPQHF
CDR3 DNA: TGCAGTGCTAGACGGCAGGGAGGTCAGCCCCAGCATTTT